The 21 T cell receptor beta chains listed next were all sequenced from one sample in a study of shared clonotypes between healthy human individuals. TCRdb's copy holds only in-frame clones and misses some; the assay was immunoSEQ multiplex PCR. The repertoire holds about 600,000 clones, with around three quarters as singletons. The sequenced sample was PBMCs. These receptors were obtained from a woman in her thirties or forties in good health. Some clones in this sample may be carry-over from other donors' samples.

The genes are TRBV19 and TRBJ1-2; D call uncertain. The length of the CDR3 is 14 residues. Per germline, CDR1 LNHDA and CDR2 SQIVND (reference sequence). The germline V and J ends were trimmed by 3 bases and 2 bases, with 10 bases remaining between them. This chain's CDR3 is CASSMYPQNYGYTF. The CDR3 nucleotides read TGTGCCAGTAGTATGTATCCCCAAAACTATGGCTACACCTTC.

V gene TRBV5-4 combines with J gene TRBJ2-6; 8 bases line up with TRBD1. Trimming removed 0 bases from V and 0 bases from J; junction bases left unmatched: 8. Germline CDR1 SGHNT, CDR2 YYREEE (reference sequence). This CDR3 region has 19 residues. The CDR3 here is CASSLADRGWVSGANVLTF. CDR3 coding DNA: TGTGCCAGCAGCTTGGCCGACAGGGGTTGGGTCTCTGGGGCCAACGTCCTGACTTTC.

As regards this clone: Different DNA sequences within this sample yield the same CDR3. The genes are TRBV18 and TRBJ1-1; D might be TRBD1 (5 bases). This CDR3 contains 17 residues. Trimming took off 5 bases at V and 5 bases at J, with 24 bases between the two ends. Germline V gives CDR1 KGHSH, CDR2 LQKENI. The CDR3 DNA reads as TGTGCCAGCTCAACCGGCCAGGGAGGCCTGATGGGGACTGAAGCTTTCTTT. Protein: CASSTGQGGLMGTEAFF.

A single count supports this clone. This chain connects TRBV5-6 to TRBJ2-1; possible D gene TRBD2, 6 bases. Trimming took 3 bases from V and 12 from J, leaving 10 bases between them. The germline CDR1 and CDR2 sequences are SGHDT and YYEEEE. CDR3 length equals 11 residues. The CDR3 bases are TGTGCCAGCAGCTCCAGACTAGTGCAGTTCTTC. Protein sequence: CASSSRLVQFF.

In regard to this clone: Other nucleotide sequences from this sample produce the same CDR3. The genes are TRBV9 and TRBJ2-1; tentatively, D is TRBD1 (7 bases). The germline V and J ends were trimmed by 2 bases and 0 bases, with 9 bases remaining between them. CDR1 is SGDLS and CDR2 is YYNGEE in the germline V gene. This CDR3 spans 15 amino acids. The CDR3 loop reads CASSVEGASYNEQFF. The CDR3 coding sequence is TGTGCCAGCAGCGTGGAGGGGGCCTCCTACAATGAGCAGTTCTTC.

The J gene is TRBJ2-6, the V gene TRBV7-9; D is undetermined. CDR1 and CDR2 from the germline V gene are SEHNR and FQNEAQ (reference sequence). This CDR3 contains 15 residues. The V end lost 5 bases, the J end lost 2 bases, and 10 bases lay between the germline ends. CDR3: CASSPVSTGANVLTF. The CDR3 nucleotides read TGTGCCAGCAGCCCCGTCAGTACTGGGGCCAACGTCCTGACTTTC.

This chain connects TRBV27 to TRBJ1-5, with unresolved D. The CDR3 has 12 amino acids. V shed 1 base and J shed 9 bases, with 7 bases lying between them. The germline V gene encodes CDR1 MNHEY and CDR2 SMNVEV (reference sequence). CDR3 loop: CASSLYPGPQHF. The CDR3 region has the DNA TGTGCCAGCAGTTTATATCCAGGGCCCCAGCATTTT.

In its sample, this clone was seen a few times. The rearrangement uses TRBV5-6 and TRBJ2-1; the D gene is possibly TRBD2 (8 bases). CDR3 size: 15 residues. V lost 4 bases to trimming and J lost 11 bases, with 22 bases between them. Looked up from germline, CDR1 is SGHDT and CDR2 is YYEEEE. The CDR3 region has the DNA TGTGCCAGCAGCCGAGTAGCGGGACAGCGGGGGAAGCAGTTCTTC. This sequence encodes CASSRVAGQRGKQFF.

V gene TRBV10-3 combines with J gene TRBJ2-7; possibly TRBD1 for D (6 bases). Trimming left V 0 bases short and J 2 bases short, with 8 bases between. Germline CDR1 is ENHRY and CDR2 is SYGVKD. The CDR3 has 14 residues. The CDR3 nucleotides are TGTGCCATCAGTGAGTCGACAGGAACCTACGAGCAGTACTTC. It encodes CAISESTGTYEQYF.

Only one count was recorded for this clone. The V and J genes are TRBV9 and TRBJ1-2; D unresolved. CDR3 size: 15 residues. The germline V gene encodes CDR1 SGDLS and CDR2 YYNGEE. V shed 0 bases and J shed 0 bases, with 9 bases lying between them. The CDR3 region is CASSVGQGTNYGYTF. The CDR3, as DNA: TGTGCCAGCAGCGTAGGACAAGGGACTAACTATGGCTACACCTTC. Full variable domain (remainder filled in from reference TRBV9 and TRBJ1-2): DSGVTQTPKHLITATGQRVTLRCSPRSGDLSVYWYQQSLDQGLQFLIQYYNGEERAKGNILERFSAQQFPDLHSELNLSSLELGDSALYFCASSVGQGTNYGYTFGSGTRLTVV.

This chain joins TRBV30 and TRBJ1-3; D remains unclear. V lost 1 base to trimming and J lost 2 bases, with 12 bases between them. The germline gives CDR1 GTSNPN, CDR2 SVGIG (reference sequence). The CDR3 runs 15 residues. The CDR3 region has the DNA TGTGCCTGGAGTGAGGCCGGGGAGGCTGGAAACACCATATATTTT. It codes for CAWSEAGEAGNTIYF.

V and J are TRBV2 and TRBJ2-2, with a weak D call TRBD2 (6 bases). The CDR3 is 17 amino acids. The V gene's germline CDR1 is SNHLY and CDR2 FYNNEI. V was trimmed by 3 bases and J by 5 bases, leaving 19 bases between them. CDR3 in DNA: TGTGCCAGCAGTGATATTTGGAGGGCCGATAGAACCGGGGAGCTGTTTTTT. Its protein is CASSDIWRADRTGELFF.

This clone was seen many times. This chain uses TRBV2 with TRBJ2-7, with D uncertain. The CDR3 has 15 amino acids. Trimming removed 6 bases from V and 2 bases from J, with 17 bases in between. Germline-derived CDR1 and CDR2 are SNHLY and FYNNEI. The CDR3 sequence: CASRVRSVQAYEQYF. CDR3 DNA: TGTGCCAGCAGGGTAAGAAGCGTCCAAGCCTACGAGCAGTACTTC.

About this clone itself: This clone may be a read error of a much larger clone one base away. The same CDR3 can be traced to other DNA sequences in this sample. V gene TRBV5-6 combines with J gene TRBJ2-5; no clear D gene. Germline values: CDR1 SGHDT, CDR2 YYEEEE. The CDR3 runs to 13 residues. V lost 5 bases and J lost 9, with 17 bases in between. The DNA for the CDR3 is TGTGCCAGCAGGGGAACGACTGGGGTGGCCCAGTACTTC. This codes for CASRGTTGVAQYF.

As regards this clone: Additional DNA sequences in this sample encode the identical CDR3. This chain joins TRBV2 and TRBJ2-7, with D unresolved. Germline loops: CDR1 SNHLY, CDR2 FYNNEI. Between the trimmed V and J ends, which lost 5 bases and 3 bases, there was a span of 5 bases. This CDR3 is 11 amino acids long. CDR3 in amino acids: CASSYSYEQYF. In DNA, the CDR3 is TGTGCCAGCAGTTACAGCTACGAGCAGTACTTC.

The chain is built from TRBV4-1 and TRBJ1-1; 10 nucleotides agree with TRBD1. Germline V gives CDR1 MGHRA, CDR2 YSYEKL. With 2 bases clipped from V and 4 bases from J, the junction kept 7 bases outside the gene matches. The CDR3 has 16 amino acids. Written as DNA, the CDR3 is TGCGCCAGCAGCCAAATCCCCGGGACAGGGGTCACTGAAGCTTTCTTT. Translated: CASSQIPGTGVTEAFF.

Here the CDR3 reads CASMGLPTDTQYF. CDR3 DNA sequence: TGCGCCAGCATGGGACTACCCACAGATACGCAGTATTTT. This chain connects TRBV5-1 to TRBJ2-3; 7 nucleotides align to TRBD2. J lost 2 bases, V lost 6 bases, and 3 bases had no gene match. The CDR3 extends over 13 amino acids. Germline V CDR1 and CDR2: SGHRS, YFSETQ.

This clone was counted only a few times. This sequence joins TRBV2 and TRBJ2-2, with 8 nucleotides matching TRBD2. V lost 3 bases, J lost 7 bases, and 7 bases stayed unmatched. CDR3 length: 15 amino acids. Germline assignment: CDR1 SNHLY and CDR2 FYNNEI. The CDR3 region has the DNA TGTGCCAGCAGTGACTCGGGACTAGGGGACGGGGAGCTGTTTTTT. It yields the protein CASSDSGLGDGELFF.

Ten or more counts support this clone. The chain couples TRBV12-1 to TRBJ1-1; TRBD1 was called by the table and not checked on the DNA. TRBV12-1 is shown as a pseudogene. This CDR3 has 14 residues. CDR3 loop: CASSFMDSHTEAFF. CDR3 in DNA: TGTGCCAGCAGCTTTATGGACAGCCACACTGAAGCTTTCTTT.

DNA for the CDR3: TGTGCCAGCAGCTCCACGGGACCCAAAGCGGTCCAAGAGACCCAGTACTTC. This codes for CASSSTGPKAVQETQYF. This sequence joins TRBV7-7 and TRBJ2-5; D is perhaps TRBD1 or TRBD2 (5 bases each). V shed 4 bases and J shed 1 base, with 19 bases lying between them. Per germline, CDR1 SSHAT and CDR2 FNYEAQ (reference sequence). The CDR3 loop spans 17 amino acids.

The chain combines TRBV7-2 with TRBJ2-7; 8 bases line up with TRBD1. Germline CDR1 and CDR2: SGHTA and FQGNSA. The CDR3 has 14 amino acids. J was trimmed by 6 bases and V by 5 bases; bases with no gene match: 9. The CDR3, as DNA: TGTGCCAGCAGCCGGACAGGGTCCAAATCCGAGCAGTACTTC. It translates to CASSRTGSKSEQYF. Supplemented by reference TRBV7-2 and TRBJ2-7, the full variable domain reads GAGVSQSPSNKVTEKGKDVELRCDPISGHTALYWYRQSLGQGLEFLIYFQGNSAPDKSGLPSDRFSAERTGGSVSTLTIQRTQQEDSAVYLCASSRTGSKSEQYFGPGTRLTVT.